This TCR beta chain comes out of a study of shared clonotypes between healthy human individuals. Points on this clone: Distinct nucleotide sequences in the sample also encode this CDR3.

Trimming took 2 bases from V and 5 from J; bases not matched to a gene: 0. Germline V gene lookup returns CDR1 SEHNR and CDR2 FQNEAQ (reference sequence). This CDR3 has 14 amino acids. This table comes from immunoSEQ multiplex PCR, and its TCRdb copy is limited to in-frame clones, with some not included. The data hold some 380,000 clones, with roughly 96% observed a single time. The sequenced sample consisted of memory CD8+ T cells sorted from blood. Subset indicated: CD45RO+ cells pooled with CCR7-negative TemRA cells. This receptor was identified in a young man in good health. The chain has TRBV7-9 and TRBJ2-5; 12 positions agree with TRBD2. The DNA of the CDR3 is TGTGCCAGCAGCTTAACTAGCGGGAGGGAGACCCAGTACTTC. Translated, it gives CASSLTSGRETQYF. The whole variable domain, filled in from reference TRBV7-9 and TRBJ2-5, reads DTGVSQNPRHKITKRGQNVTFRCDPISEHNRLYWYRQTLGQGPEFLTYFQNEAQLEKSRLLSDRFSAERPKGSFSTLEIQRTEQGDSAMYLCASSLTSGRETQYFGPGTRLLVL.